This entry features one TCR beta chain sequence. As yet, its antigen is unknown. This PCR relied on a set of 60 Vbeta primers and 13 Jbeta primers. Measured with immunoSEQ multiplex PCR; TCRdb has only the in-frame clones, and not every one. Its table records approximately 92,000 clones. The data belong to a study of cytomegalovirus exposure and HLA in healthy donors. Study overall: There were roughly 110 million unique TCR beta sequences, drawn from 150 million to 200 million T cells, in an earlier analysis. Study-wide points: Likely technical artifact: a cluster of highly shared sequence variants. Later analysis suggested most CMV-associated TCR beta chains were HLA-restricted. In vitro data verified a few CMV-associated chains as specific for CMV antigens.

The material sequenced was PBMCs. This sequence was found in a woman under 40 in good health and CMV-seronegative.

The CDR3 coding sequence is TGTGCCAGCAGACCTAGACTAGCCCTAGCGGCCTACAATGAGCAGTTCTTC. It codes for CASRPRLALAAYNEQFF. V gene TRBV28 combines with J gene TRBJ2-1; 7 nucleotides match TRBD2. This CDR3 contains 17 residues. The germline gives CDR1 MDHEN, CDR2 SYDVKM. The trim removed 6 bases at V and 2 bases at J, leaving 13 bases unmatched.